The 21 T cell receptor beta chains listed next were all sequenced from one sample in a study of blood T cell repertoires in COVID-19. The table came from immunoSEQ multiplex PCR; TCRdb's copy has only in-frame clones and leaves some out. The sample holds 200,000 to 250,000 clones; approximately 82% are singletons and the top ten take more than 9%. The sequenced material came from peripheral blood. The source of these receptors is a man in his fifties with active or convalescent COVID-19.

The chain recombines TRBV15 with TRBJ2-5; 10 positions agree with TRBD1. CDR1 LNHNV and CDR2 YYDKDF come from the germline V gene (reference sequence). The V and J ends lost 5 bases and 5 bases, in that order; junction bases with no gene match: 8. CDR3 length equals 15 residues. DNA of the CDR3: TGTGCCACCAGCGGACAGGGGGGGCGGGGTGAGACCCAGTACTTC. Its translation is CATSGQGGRGETQYF.

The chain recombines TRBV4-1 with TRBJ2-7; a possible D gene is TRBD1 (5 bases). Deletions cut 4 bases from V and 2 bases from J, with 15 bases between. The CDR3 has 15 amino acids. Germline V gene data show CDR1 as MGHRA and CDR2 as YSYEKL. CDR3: CASSPSQASTYEQYF. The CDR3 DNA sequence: TGCGCCAGCAGCCCCTCACAGGCTTCCACCTACGAGCAGTACTTC.

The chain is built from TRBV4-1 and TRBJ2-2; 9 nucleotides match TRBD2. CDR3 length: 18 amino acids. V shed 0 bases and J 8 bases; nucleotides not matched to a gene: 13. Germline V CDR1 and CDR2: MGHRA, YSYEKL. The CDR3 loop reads CASSQEVRGRAGAGELFF. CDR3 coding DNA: TGCGCCAGCAGCCAAGAGGTTCGCGGGAGGGCCGGTGCGGGGGAGCTGTTTTTT.

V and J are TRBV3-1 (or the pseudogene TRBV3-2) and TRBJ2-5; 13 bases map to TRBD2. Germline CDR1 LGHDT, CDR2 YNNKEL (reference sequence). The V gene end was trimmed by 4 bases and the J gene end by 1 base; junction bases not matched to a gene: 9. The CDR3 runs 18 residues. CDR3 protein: CASSPNPGTSGIQETQYF. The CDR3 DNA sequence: TGTGCCAGCAGCCCTAATCCCGGGACTAGCGGGATCCAAGAGACCCAGTACTTC.

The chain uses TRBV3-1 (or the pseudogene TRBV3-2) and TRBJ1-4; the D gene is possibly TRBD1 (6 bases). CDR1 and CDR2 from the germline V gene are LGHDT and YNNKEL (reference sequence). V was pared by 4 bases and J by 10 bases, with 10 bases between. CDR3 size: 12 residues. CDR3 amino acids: CASSPGTLKLFF. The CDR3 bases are TGTGCCAGCAGCCCCGGGACATTAAAACTGTTTTTT.

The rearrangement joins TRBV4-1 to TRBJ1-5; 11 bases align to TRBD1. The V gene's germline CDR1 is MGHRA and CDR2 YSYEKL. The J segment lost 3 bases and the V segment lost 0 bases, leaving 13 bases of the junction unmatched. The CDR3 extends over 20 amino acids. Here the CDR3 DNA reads TGCGCCAGCAGCCAAGAAAGGAGGACAGGGGGCGAAATATACAATCAGCCCCAGCATTTT. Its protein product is CASSQERRTGGEIYNQPQHF.

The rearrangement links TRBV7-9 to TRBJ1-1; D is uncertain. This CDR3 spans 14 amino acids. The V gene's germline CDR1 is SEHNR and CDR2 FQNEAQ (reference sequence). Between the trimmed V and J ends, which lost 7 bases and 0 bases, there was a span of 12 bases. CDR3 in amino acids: CASTNLRVNTEAFF. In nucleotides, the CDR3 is TGTGCCAGCACTAACCTTCGGGTGAACACTGAAGCTTTCTTT.

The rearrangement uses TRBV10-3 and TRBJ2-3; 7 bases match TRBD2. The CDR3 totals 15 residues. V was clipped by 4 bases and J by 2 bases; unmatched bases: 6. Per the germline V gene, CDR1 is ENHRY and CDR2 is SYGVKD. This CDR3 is CAISGAAGNTDTQYF. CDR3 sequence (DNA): TGTGCCATCAGTGGTGCAGCGGGGAACACAGATACGCAGTATTTT.

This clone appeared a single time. The CDR3 nucleotides are TGTGCCAGCAGCCAAGTTAGCGGGGGCCGACCCACAGATACGCAGTATTTT. It codes for CASSQVSGGRPTDTQYF. The gene calls are TRBV3-1 (or the pseudogene TRBV3-2) and TRBJ2-3, with 9 bases aligning to TRBD2. Trimming cost V 1 base and J 2 bases; bases outside gene matches: 7. The CDR3 runs to 17 residues. Germline V gene lookup returns CDR1 LGHDT and CDR2 YNNKEL (reference sequence).

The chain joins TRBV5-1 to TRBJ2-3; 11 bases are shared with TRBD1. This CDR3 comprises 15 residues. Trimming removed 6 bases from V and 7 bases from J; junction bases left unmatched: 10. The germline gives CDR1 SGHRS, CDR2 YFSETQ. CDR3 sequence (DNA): TGCGCCAGCACCCCCCCGGGGACAGGGGGACATACGCAGTATTTT. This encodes CASTPPGTGGHTQYF.

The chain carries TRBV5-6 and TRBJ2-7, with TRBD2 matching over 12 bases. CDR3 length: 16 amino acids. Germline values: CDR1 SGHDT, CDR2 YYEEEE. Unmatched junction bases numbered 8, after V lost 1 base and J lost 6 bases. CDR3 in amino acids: CASSLMTSGSRGEQYF. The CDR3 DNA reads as TGTGCCAGCAGCTTGATGACTAGCGGGAGCCGGGGCGAGCAGTACTTC.

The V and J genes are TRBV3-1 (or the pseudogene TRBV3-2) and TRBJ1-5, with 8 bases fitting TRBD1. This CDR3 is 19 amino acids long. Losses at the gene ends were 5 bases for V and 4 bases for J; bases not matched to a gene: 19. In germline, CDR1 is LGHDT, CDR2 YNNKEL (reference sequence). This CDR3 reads CASSMTILQGEGKNQPQHF. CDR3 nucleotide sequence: TGTGCCAGCAGCATGACTATCCTACAGGGGGAAGGGAAAAATCAGCCCCAGCATTTT.

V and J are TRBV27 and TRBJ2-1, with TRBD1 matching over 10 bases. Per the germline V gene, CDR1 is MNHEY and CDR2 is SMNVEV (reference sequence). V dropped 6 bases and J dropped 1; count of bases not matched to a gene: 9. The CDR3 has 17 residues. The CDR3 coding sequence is TGTGCCAGCAGGGACAGGGGGACCGCGGGATCCTACAATGAGCAGTTCTTC. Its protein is CASRDRGTAGSYNEQFF.

The CDR3 bases are TGTGCCAGCAGTGGGATAGGGCTAGCGGGAGATAGCTACGAGCAGTACTTC. It encodes CASSGIGLAGDSYEQYF. This sequence joins TRBV2 and TRBJ2-7; 10 bases are shared with TRBD2. This CDR3 is built from 17 residues. V lost 4 bases, J lost 3 bases, and 12 bases stayed unmatched. Germline CDR1 and CDR2: SNHLY and FYNNEI.

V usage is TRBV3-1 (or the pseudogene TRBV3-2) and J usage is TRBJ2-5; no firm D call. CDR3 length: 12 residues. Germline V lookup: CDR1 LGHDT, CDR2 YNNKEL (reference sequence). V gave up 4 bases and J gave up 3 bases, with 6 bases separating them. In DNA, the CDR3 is TGTGCCAGCAGCCGATTAGAAGAGACCCAGTACTTC. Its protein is CASSRLEETQYF.

The CDR3 DNA reads TGTGCCAGCAGCAGGACAGGGGCGAACACCATATATTTT. Its translation: CASSRTGANTIYF. V gene TRBV28 combines with J gene TRBJ1-3; 9 positions match TRBD1. The germline CDR1 and CDR2 sequences are MDHEN and SYDVKM. V lost 6 bases to trimming and J lost 7 bases; unmatched junction nucleotides: 4. The CDR3 is made up of 13 amino acids.

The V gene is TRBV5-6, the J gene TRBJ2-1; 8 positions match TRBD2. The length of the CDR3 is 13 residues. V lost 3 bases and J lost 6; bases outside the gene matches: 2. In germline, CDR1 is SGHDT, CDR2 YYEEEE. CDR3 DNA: TGTGCCAGCAGCTACGGGGGGGCCAATGAGCAGTTCTTC. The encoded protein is CASSYGGANEQFF.

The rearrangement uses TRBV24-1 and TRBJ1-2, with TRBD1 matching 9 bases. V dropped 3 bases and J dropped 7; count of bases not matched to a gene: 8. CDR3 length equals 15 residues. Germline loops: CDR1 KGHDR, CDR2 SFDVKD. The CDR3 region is CATSDPGDREIGYTF. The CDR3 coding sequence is TGTGCCACCAGTGATCCAGGGGACAGGGAGATTGGCTACACCTTC.

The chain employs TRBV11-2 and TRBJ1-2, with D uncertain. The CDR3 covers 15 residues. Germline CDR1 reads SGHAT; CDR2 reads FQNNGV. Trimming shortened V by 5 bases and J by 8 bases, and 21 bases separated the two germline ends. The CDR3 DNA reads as TGTGCCAGCAGCCTCGGAGGGTCCTTCTCTGGGGGCTACACCTTC. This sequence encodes CASSLGGSFSGGYTF.

The CDR3 nucleotides are TGTGCCAGCAGCTTGGCCAGGGCTGGAACTGAAGCTTTCTTT. Its translation: CASSLARAGTEAFF. The rearrangement uses TRBV5-6 and TRBJ1-1, with D tentatively TRBD1 (5 bases). The CDR3 covers 14 residues. V was shortened by 0 bases and J by 5 bases, with 11 bases between the two germline ends. Germline values: CDR1 SGHDT, CDR2 YYEEEE.

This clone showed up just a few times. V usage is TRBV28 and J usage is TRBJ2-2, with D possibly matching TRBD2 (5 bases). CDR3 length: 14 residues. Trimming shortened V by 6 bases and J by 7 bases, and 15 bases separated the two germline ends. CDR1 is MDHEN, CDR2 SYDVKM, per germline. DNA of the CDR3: TGTGCCAGCAGCACCCTAATGGGAGACGGGGAGCTGTTTTTT. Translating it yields CASSTLMGDGELFF.